This record covers a single TCR beta chain. These data originate in a study of blood T cell repertoires in COVID-19. Whole-study context: Acute and convalescent COVID-19 samples came from the United States, Italy and Spain.

The authors' processing: Nucleated cell counts were estimated from reference gene primer amplification. Using immunoSEQ multiplex PCR, the repertoire was profiled, and TCRdb retains in-frame clones only, with some absent. The DNA was the basis for D and trimming; V, J and clone size are from that table. There are about 200,000 clones in the sample; 90% occur only once, and roughly 0.56% lies in the top ten. V lost 1 base and J 1 base, leaving 9 bases between the germline ends. Germline V gene data show CDR1 as SGHRS and CDR2 as YFSETQ. The CDR3 covers 15 residues. Input material: peripheral blood. This TCR came from a man over 45 with acute or convalescent COVID-19. The chain carries TRBV5-1 and TRBJ1-3; no definite D call. CDR3 bases: TGCGCCAGCAGCTTGAATCAGTTTTCTGGAAACACCATATATTTT. Translated: CASSLNQFSGNTIYF.